A single sample gave rise to the 19 T cell receptor beta chains below, sequenced in a study of T cells after yellow fever vaccination. One entry per CDR3 protein, called by TCRdb with MiXCR from the 5' RACE reads. This sample has 300,000 to 400,000 distinct CDR3 sequences, with 3% to 4.5% found just once. The source was PBMCs, collected 5 days after the yellow fever booster vaccination. These receptors originate from a man younger than 35 who received the YFV17D yellow fever vaccine.

V usage is TRBV29-1 and J usage is TRBJ1-1, with no clear D. Trimming left V 4 bases short and J 5 bases short, with 8 bases between. The CDR3 contains 11 residues. The germline CDR1 and CDR2 sequences are SQVTM and ANQGSEA. Here the CDR3 DNA reads TGCAGCGTTGCGGGCAGTACTGAAGCTTTCTTT. Residues: CSVAGSTEAFF.

V usage is TRBV4-3 and J usage is TRBJ1-3; D ambiguous. CDR3 size: 15 residues. CDR1 and CDR2 from the germline V gene are LGHNA and YSLEER. V lost 0 bases and J lost 3, with 9 bases in between. CDR3 nucleotide sequence: TGCGCCAGCAGCCAAGAGACCTATTATGGAAACACCATATATTTT. Protein: CASSQETYYGNTIYF.

This clonotype was seen more than once but under ten times. The chain employs TRBV12-3 or TRBV12-4 and TRBJ2-5; possible D gene TRBD1, 6 bases. This CDR3 is 15 amino acids long. Trimming shortened V by 8 bases and J by 5 bases, and 21 bases separated the two germline ends. The CDR3 DNA reads TGTGCCAGCTCTTACCTTGGGGGCATGAGGGAGACCCAGTACTTC. The encoded protein is CASSYLGGMRETQYF.

This clonotype has a handful of counts. The chain combines TRBV12-3 or TRBV12-4 with TRBJ2-3; TRBD1 matches at 7 bases. The CDR3 consists of 15 residues. With 3 bases clipped from V and 0 bases from J, the junction kept 3 bases outside the gene matches. The CDR3 DNA reads TGTGCCAGCAGTTTGTGGGACAGTAGCACAGATACGCAGTATTTT. As protein: CASSLWDSSTDTQYF.

This clonotype was observed many times. The chain uses TRBV12-3 or TRBV12-4 and TRBJ1-5; D ambiguous. The CDR3 covers 15 residues. With 7 bases removed from V and 5 bases from J, the gap between germline ends came to 18 bases. CDR3: CASKLGGGFYQPQHF. Written as DNA, the CDR3 is TGTGCCAGCAAACTAGGTGGAGGGTTTTATCAGCCCCAGCATTTT.

This clonotype was observed a handful of times. CDR3 amino acids: CASSHRGHSEQFF. CDR3 DNA: TGCGCCAGCAGCCACAGGGGGCATAGTGAGCAGTTCTTC. The chain joins TRBV5-1 to TRBJ2-1; 9 bases are a match to TRBD1. Germline trimming cut 4 bases from V and 9 bases from J; bases unmatched to any gene: 5. From germline, CDR1 is SGHRS and CDR2 YFSETQ. This CDR3 spans 13 amino acids.

This clonotype occurred many times. J is TRBJ1-4 and V is TRBV5-1, with 7 bases that match TRBD1. V dropped 4 bases and J dropped 4; count of bases not matched to a gene: 4. From germline, CDR1 is SGHRS and CDR2 YFSETQ. This CDR3 has 14 residues. The CDR3 nucleotides read TGCGCCAGCAGCCCGGGACAGTATAATGAAAAACTGTTTTTT. Its protein is CASSPGQYNEKLFF.

The gene calls are TRBV28 and TRBJ1-3; D remains unclear. CDR3 length equals 13 residues. V was trimmed by 7 bases and J by 0 bases, leaving 7 bases between them. Per the germline V gene, CDR1 is MDHEN and CDR2 is SYDVKM. CDR3 coding DNA: TGTGCCAGCATCCAGCCCTCTGGAAACACCATATATTTT. Protein: CASIQPSGNTIYF.

This clonotype was counted between two and nine times. The J gene is TRBJ2-3, the V gene TRBV5-1; weak D call: TRBD2 (6 bases). Trimming took 2 bases from V and 0 from J, leaving 13 bases between them. CDR1 is SGHRS and CDR2 is YFSETQ in the germline V gene. The CDR3 has 16 amino acids. The CDR3 region is CASSFSPGTSTDTQYF. The CDR3 nucleotides read TGCGCCAGCAGCTTCAGCCCCGGGACTAGCACAGATACGCAGTATTTT.

This clonotype has a handful of counts. The chain is built from TRBV7-2 and TRBJ2-3; D gene unclear. Trimming shortened V by 3 bases and J by 8 bases, and 9 bases separated the two germline ends. Germline CDR1 and CDR2: SGHTA and FQGNSA. This CDR3 has 12 amino acids. In DNA form, the CDR3 reads TGTGCCAGCAGCTTGGATCCTGGTACGCAGTATTTT. Protein: CASSLDPGTQYF.

Many counts were recorded for this clonotype. This chain joins TRBV6-5 and TRBJ1-1, with TRBD1 as a possible D gene (5 bases). This CDR3 is built from 17 residues. Germline-derived CDR1 and CDR2 are MNHEY and SVGAGI. Trimming removed 5 bases from V and 4 bases from J, with 23 bases in between. DNA for the CDR3: TGTGCCAGCAGTAACCTGGCGGGGGGTCGGGAGGGCACTGAAGCTTTCTTT. Amino acids: CASSNLAGGREGTEAFF.

This clonotype was observed a handful of times. The rearrangement joins TRBV29-1 to TRBJ2-5; D remains unclear. V was trimmed by 4 bases and J by 6 bases, leaving 6 bases between them. The germline V gene encodes CDR1 SQVTM and CDR2 ANQGSEA. The CDR3 is made up of 10 amino acids. The DNA of the CDR3 is TGCAGCGTTGCAGAGAAGACCCAGTACTTC. Translation: CSVAEKTQYF.

At least ten counts were recorded for this clonotype. V gene TRBV5-1 combines with J gene TRBJ2-7, with TRBD2 as a possible D gene (6 bases). Deletions cut 4 bases from V and 0 bases from J, with 14 bases between. The germline V gene has CDR1 SGHRS and CDR2 YFSETQ. CDR3 length: 15 amino acids. The CDR3 loop is CASSLQEGSSYEQYV. DNA for the CDR3: TGCGCCAGCAGCCTGCAGGAGGGCTCCTCCTACGAGCAGTACGTC.

This clonotype turned up a few times. The rearrangement uses TRBV5-1 and TRBJ1-4; TRBD1 aligns across 7 bases. The trim removed 5 bases at V and 8 bases at J, leaving 9 bases unmatched. The length of the CDR3 is 14 residues. The germline V gene encodes CDR1 SGHRS and CDR2 YFSETQ. The CDR3: CASRTGAPGEKLFF. The CDR3 region has the DNA TGCGCCAGCAGAACAGGGGCCCCTGGGGAAAAACTGTTTTTT.

The chain links TRBV13 to TRBJ1-1; D is uncertain. CDR3 length: 15 residues. The ends were cut back, 5 bases at V and 4 bases at J, with 17 bases in the middle. CDR1 and CDR2 (germline): PRHDT, FYEKMQ (reference sequence). CDR3 sequence reads: CASSQRSARVTEAFF. The CDR3 nucleotides read TGTGCCAGCAGCCAACGGTCGGCGCGAGTCACTGAAGCTTTCTTT.

In the case of this clonotype: One end of the junction fails to match germline, which may point to a read error. This chain links TRBV28 with TRBJ2-5; weak D call: TRBD1 (5 bases). Germline CDR1 reads MDHEN; CDR2 reads SYDVKM. The CDR3 extends over 14 amino acids. The CDR3 is CARSLGARFETQYF. CDR3 nucleotide sequence: TGTGCCAGAAGTTTAGGGGCCAGATTTGAGACCCAGTACTTC.

This clonotype was counted only a few times. The V and J genes are TRBV5-5 and TRBJ2-2, with 7 bases aligning to TRBD1. Germline CDR1 SGHKS, CDR2 YYEKEE (reference sequence). The V and J ends lost 3 bases and 1 base, in that order; junction bases with no gene match: 3. The CDR3 is 15 residues long. For the CDR3, the DNA is TGTGCCAGCAGCTGGGGGACAGTGAACACCGGGGAGCTGTTTTTT. Translation: CASSWGTVNTGELFF.

The J gene is TRBJ1-1, the V gene TRBV20-1; 8 nucleotides line up with TRBD1. CDR3 length equals 12 residues. Germline lookup yields CDR1 DFQATT and CDR2 SNEGSKA (reference sequence). The CDR3 region is CRRDRGLGEAFF. The CDR3 DNA reads TGCAGGCGAGACAGGGGTTTAGGTGAAGCTTTCTTT.

This clonotype was picked up a small number of times. The chain employs TRBV4-2 and TRBJ2-3; TRBD2 aligns across 8 bases. CDR3 length equals 17 residues. The ends lost 0 bases at V and 4 bases at J; junction bases unmatched: 9. Germline assignment: CDR1 LGHNA and CDR2 YNFKEQ. CDR3 loop: CASSQDPRGGRADTQYF. DNA of the CDR3: TGTGCCAGCAGCCAAGACCCCCGGGGGGGCCGGGCAGATACGCAGTATTTT.